Listed here are 10 T cell receptor beta chains from one sample, sequenced in a study of T cell responses to AZD1222 COVID-19 vaccine. Here immunoSEQ multiplex PCR was the method, and the copy in TCRdb shows in-frame clones only, minus some. The data contain over 110,000 clones, 75% to 90% of them seen just once; the ten biggest clones take up roughly 1.7%. The sequencing here drew on peripheral blood, taken 28 days after the second AZD1222 dose. These receptors all come from an adult who received the AZD1222 COVID-19 vaccine.

This clone was found once. V gene TRBV6-6 combines with J gene TRBJ1-4; D gene uncertain. In germline, CDR1 is MNHNY, CDR2 SVGAGI (reference sequence). The length of the CDR3 is 13 residues. The V and J ends lost 9 bases and 0 bases respectively, with 8 bases between them. The CDR3 DNA reads TGTGCCAGTATTTTTACAACTAATGAAAAACTGTTTTTT. Residues: CASIFTTNEKLFF.

The rearrangement uses TRBV6-2 or TRBV6-3 and TRBJ2-7; 11 bases map to TRBD1. This CDR3 comprises 15 residues. J gave up 7 bases and V 4 bases, and 9 bases lay outside the gene matches. The germline CDR1 and CDR2 sequences are MNHEY and SVGEGT. The CDR3 here is CASSSAGTGGGEQYF. The CDR3 DNA follows: TGTGCCAGCAGTTCCGCCGGGACAGGGGGTGGAGAGCAGTACTTC.

The chain links TRBV3-1 (or the pseudogene TRBV3-2) to TRBJ1-2; tentatively, D is TRBD1 (6 bases). The V end lost 4 bases, the J end lost 7 bases, and 19 bases lay between the germline ends. CDR3 length equals 15 residues. Germline V lookup: CDR1 LGHDT, CDR2 YNNKEL (reference sequence). CDR3 amino acids: CASSLDIQGLTGYTF. CDR3 coding DNA: TGTGCCAGCAGCCTCGACATACAGGGTCTAACTGGCTACACCTTC.

This clone was seen only once. V gene TRBV11-3 combines with J gene TRBJ2-2; no reliable D call. The CDR3 consists of 14 residues. V lost 5 bases and J lost 5, with 12 bases in between. Germline V gives CDR1 SGHNT, CDR2 YENEEA. In nucleotides, the CDR3 is TGTGCCAGCAGCCCTACCACACTGACCGGGGAGCTGTTTTTT. Its translation is CASSPTTLTGELFF.

This clone appeared once. CDR3 in amino acids: CASSYSIRRTSYEQYF. Here the CDR3 DNA reads TGTGCCAGCAGTTACTCGATTCGACGGACCTCCTACGAGCAGTACTTC. The chain recombines TRBV6-5 with TRBJ2-7; D call uncertain. The CDR3 runs 16 residues. Germline assignment: CDR1 MNHEY and CDR2 SVGAGI. V lost 0 bases and J 0 bases, leaving 12 bases between the germline ends.

J is TRBJ1-2 and V is TRBV9, with 10 nucleotides matching TRBD1. The CDR3 length is 13 residues. V lost 4 bases and J lost 4; bases outside the gene matches: 1. Germline lookup yields CDR1 SGDLS and CDR2 YYNGEE. CDR3 sequence (DNA): TGTGCCAGCAGCCGACAGGGGGCCTATGGCTACACCTTC. Its protein is CASSRQGAYGYTF.

The chain couples TRBV15 to TRBJ1-4, with 7 bases aligning to TRBD1. This CDR3 spans 15 amino acids. Per germline, CDR1 LNHNV and CDR2 YYDKDF (reference sequence). V gave up 5 bases and J gave up 3 bases; unmatched junction bases: 6. The CDR3 region has the DNA TGTGCCACCAGCCAGACAGGGCCCGCTAATGAAAAACTGTTTTTT. Protein: CATSQTGPANEKLFF.

The chain has TRBV2 and TRBJ2-3, with TRBD2 identical over 8 bases. V lost 4 bases to trimming and J lost 4 bases; unmatched junction nucleotides: 7. This CDR3 is 15 amino acids long. CDR1 is SNHLY, CDR2 FYNNEI, per germline. The CDR3 reads CASSARGGTSDTQYF. Here the CDR3 DNA reads TGTGCCAGCAGTGCACGGGGGGGAACATCAGATACGCAGTATTTT.

V is TRBV5-6 and J is TRBJ2-2, with D perhaps matching TRBD1 (5 bases). The V and J ends lost 2 bases and 1 base respectively, with 9 bases between them. Germline V gene sequence: CDR1 SGHDT, CDR2 YYEEEE. The CDR3 length is 15 residues. The CDR3, as DNA: TGTGCCAGCAGCTTCGGCAGGGTGAACACCGGGGAGCTGTTTTTT. It is translated as CASSFGRVNTGELFF.

The chain is built from TRBV6-2 or TRBV6-3 and TRBJ1-2; 7 nucleotides line up with TRBD1. V shed 2 bases, J shed 8 bases, and the junction held 5 bases outside the gene matches. Germline-derived CDR1 and CDR2 are MNHEY and SVGEGT. The CDR3 length is 13 residues. The CDR3 sequence is CASSYIQGEGYTF. The CDR3 region has the DNA TGTGCCAGCAGTTACATCCAGGGGGAAGGCTACACCTTC.